The 7 T cell receptor beta chains below were found in one sample sequenced in a study of cytomegalovirus exposure and HLA in healthy donors. The PCR was carried out with 60 Vbeta primers and 13 Jbeta primers. Libraries were prepared by immunoSEQ multiplex PCR; TCRdb keeps only in-frame clonotypes and omits some of them. Here the sample spans roughly 190,000 clones, roughly 8.7% being singletons. Sequences were obtained from PBMCs. The receptor set was obtained from a woman aged 25 to 45 in good health and CMV-seropositive.

This sequence joins TRBV6-5 and TRBJ2-7, with 12 nucleotides matching TRBD1. With 7 bases clipped from V and 7 bases from J, the junction kept 11 bases outside the gene matches. CDR1 is MNHEY and CDR2 is SVGAGI in the germline V gene. The CDR3 is made up of 15 amino acids. The CDR3 loop reads CASTHGGTGGGEQYF. The CDR3 DNA follows: TGTGCCAGCACTCACGGAGGGACAGGGGGCGGGGAGCAGTACTTC.

This clone was detected only a few times. The chain uses TRBV10-3 and TRBJ2-1; maybe TRBD1 (7 bases). This CDR3 region has 19 residues. CDR1 is ENHRY, CDR2 SYGVKD, per germline. V lost 6 bases, J lost 1 base, and 25 bases lay in between. The CDR3 DNA sequence: TGTGCCATCAGCGCTCCCGCAAGGCAGGGGGGCCCATCCTACAATGAGCAGTTCTTC. It is translated as CAISAPARQGGPSYNEQFF.

The V call is TRBV7-2, the J call TRBJ2-7, with 7 bases lining up with TRBD1. Germline V lookup: CDR1 SGHTA, CDR2 FQGNSA. The CDR3 is 14 residues long. The junction had 6 bases not matched to a gene; V was cut back by 5 bases and J by 2 bases. CDR3 bases: TGTGCCAGCAGCACCCGGGACAGACCCTACGAGCAGTACTTC. Translated: CASSTRDRPYEQYF.

The chain employs TRBV7-6 and TRBJ2-6; D uncertain. V was cut by 4 bases and J by 0 bases, with 4 bases left in between. The germline V gene encodes CDR1 SGHVS and CDR2 FNYEAQ. This CDR3 region has 14 residues. As DNA, the CDR3 is TGTGCCAGCAGCTCAGGCTCTGGGGCCAACGTCCTGACTTTC. Its protein is CASSSGSGANVLTF.

The chain has TRBV4-2 and TRBJ1-3, with 7 nucleotides matching TRBD1. Germline V gives CDR1 LGHNA, CDR2 YNFKEQ. V dropped 0 bases and J dropped 0; count of bases not matched to a gene: 11. The CDR3 covers 19 residues. The CDR3 nucleotides read TGTGCCAGCAGCCAAGATATATATGGGACAGCGGCCTCTGGAAACACCATATATTTT. As protein: CASSQDIYGTAASGNTIYF.

This clone has a handful of counts. This rearrangement joins TRBV5-6 to TRBJ2-7, with D tentatively TRBD1 (5 bases). Germline V gives CDR1 SGHDT, CDR2 YYEEEE. This CDR3 comprises 13 residues. V lost 0 bases, J lost 3 bases, and 7 bases lay in between. CDR3 sequence (DNA): TGTGCCAGCAGCTTGGGACAGAACTACGAGCAGTACTTC. Its translation is CASSLGQNYEQYF.

The V and J genes are TRBV11-2 and TRBJ1-4, with 7 bases aligning to TRBD1. CDR3 length: 14 amino acids. V lost 7 bases and J lost 7; bases outside the gene matches: 9. Germline assignment: CDR1 SGHAT and CDR2 FQNNGV. The CDR3 region has the DNA TGTGCCAGCAAGTTGGGTACAGGGGTTGAAAAACTGTTTTTT. As protein: CASKLGTGVEKLFF. Looking up the rest from reference TRBV11-2 and TRBJ1-4 gives the full variable domain: EAGVAQSPRYKIIEKRQSVAFWCNPISGHATLYWYQQILGQGPKLLIQFQNNGVVDDSQLPKDRFSAERLKGVDSTLKIQPAKLEDSAVYLCASKLGTGVEKLFFGSGTQLSVL.